This T cell receptor beta chain was profiled in a study of cytomegalovirus exposure and HLA in healthy donors (dated by TCRdb to about 2017). Regarding the complete study: An earlier analysis of approximately 590 of the donors reported approximately 300 Gb of sequence data and 100 million to 130 million unique TCR beta sequences from 150 million to 200 million T cells. The study profiled the T cell repertoires of about 640 subjects by immunosequencing and related them to cytomegalovirus serostatus. Among 398 genotyped donors of the cohort, an average of approximately 240,000 unique TCR beta nucleotide sequences was sequenced per donor, of which about 18% were non-productive. All discovery cohort repertoires had been generated using a single sequencing platform. Donor age, sex, ethnicity and CMV serostatus were compiled alongside the repertoire data. Approximately 310 gigabases of sequencing data and around 85 million unique TCR sequences made up an early release that covered 500 to 700 HLA-typed donors. To decide whether each TCR beta V gene segment behaved as functional or pseudogenic, an earlier analysis of some 600 of the donors relied on high-throughput TCR beta sequencing. A later genetic analysis used genome-wide SNP genotypes for about 60% of the roughly 700 donors, treating that subset as a discovery cohort. Rather than drawing on any new phenotypic data, the later analysis identified candidate immune exposures from TCR beta sequences and the way those sequences occurred across donors. To predict cytomegalovirus infection status, the study brought together high-throughput TCR immunosequencing, statistical association of individual TCRs with disease status, and machine learning. Along with the approximately 650-subject first cohort, a separate validation cohort of over a hundred different subjects was used. The number of donors typed differed by locus, with about 629-640 for A, B, C, DRB1 and DQB1, roughly 520 for DQA1, over 600 for DPA1, and 400 to 490 for DPB1. A later analysis re-analyzed previously published TCR beta repertoires from 500 to 700 donors and added high-resolution HLA genotyping to study TCR occurrence patterns. The study aimed to test whether cataloging public T cell receptors could reveal signatures of past pathogen exposure. Five DR-DQ haplotypes were treated as single units for association and clustering because of strong linkage in the cohort. The genetic ancestry cluster associated with self-reported Caucasian donors included 70% to 85% of the 300 to 400 genotyped donors. HLA typing included class I and class II loci at four-digit resolution. Broad study findings and their caveats: Compared with the roughly 670-donor mean, donors in an Asian-associated ancestry cluster had fewer N-insertions in productive TCRs, according to a later genetic analysis. CMV serostatus was the only immune exposure information available for the cohort. In vitro tests confirmed that a few of the cytomegalovirus-associated TCR beta chains recognize cytomegalovirus antigens. In a later genetic analysis, a missense DCLRE1C variant was associated with V-gene and J-gene trimming of TCR beta chains, and the association was replicated in an independent cohort. Because counts were too low, about 15 rarely observed V segments, including chromosome 9 orphons, were left out of the earlier analysis of some 640 of the donors. The presence/absence analyses assumed that sequencing depth was roughly uniform across donors, and that assumption may not be true. It was suggested by the authors that the approach could potentially be generalized to other disease states and immunological phenotypes. The classifier was reported to diagnose cytomegalovirus status with high specificity and sensitivity in both the original cohort and the validation cohort. Several of the top co-occurrence clusters appeared to be linked to parvovirus B19, influenza, CMV and Epstein-Barr virus, according to a later analysis. Correlated functional status among segregating V segments might be attributable to linkage disequilibrium, but an unknown experimental factor could not be ruled out. A further reported finding was that TCR beta sequences accurately predicted the HLA-A and HLA-B alleles for most subjects in the first cohort. A total of 150 or so TCR beta chains were listed by the study as associated with cytomegalovirus. A later analysis found that most CMV-associated TCR beta chains appeared HLA-restricted, with HLA associations seemingly driven largely by CMV exposure. In a later analysis, HLA-associated TCR beta chains were found to be more clonally expanded and to have lower generation probabilities than equally common non-associated chains. A group of highly shared sequence variants was considered likely to be a technical artifact of the sequencing pipeline. Assigning TCR associations to individual alleles was difficult when HLA alleles, especially DR and DQ, strongly co-occurred. At a false discovery rate of 0.05, a later analysis linked around 15,000 TCR beta sequences to specific HLA alleles. HLA typing was unavailable for some donors at each locus, so association tests used only the typed subset. The 87-base-pair reads could not distinguish some IMGT-functional V segments, including TRBV6-2 and TRBV6-3, so those segments were excluded. In an earlier analysis of roughly 500 of the donors, most TCR beta V segments appeared in productive rearrangements about 90% or about 30% of the time, broadly matching IMGT annotations. According to a later analysis, TCR association rates differed among HLA loci, with DRB1 alleles showing the most associated TCRs and HLA-C alleles showing the fewest. The cohort was sequenced for TCR beta chains only, and without alpha or paired-chain data the features that could be detected were limited. Most TCR sequences were observed very rarely across donors, whereas some public TCRs were present in many individuals.

V is trimmed back by 8 bases and J by 4 bases, and the junction contains 14 bases that no gene match accounts for. Based on the germline V gene, the CDR1 and CDR2 sequences are MDHEN and SYDVKM. Spanning cysteine to phenylalanine, the CDR3 consists of 17 amino acids. Only the CDR3 DNA stays, 51 bases, in frame from base 1. The cohort consisted of some 670 healthy bone marrow donors. At the time of sampling, every cohort member was nominally healthy, though immune exposures that went unrecorded were likely present. The donor was CMV seronegative and was included in the group of over 300 seronegative cohort members. A peripheral blood sample was collected from each donor, and TCR beta sequencing was performed on peripheral blood mononuclear cells. Genomic DNA was extracted from the blood cell samples with the Qiagen DNeasy Blood Extraction Kit. About this clone: The antigen this receptor binds is unknown. It has no much larger one-base neighbor in the sample; base qualities were not kept.

Library method: the immunoSEQ multiplex PCR assay. For the multiplex PCR, a mixture combining 60 forward primers for TCR Vbeta segments and 13 reverse primers for TCR Jbeta segments was used. A multiplex PCR assay on genomic DNA amplified the CDR3 region of rearranged TCR beta genes. The Illumina HiSeq System was used to sequence the amplified TCR beta libraries as 87-base-pair reads. On the study's bioinformatics: A later analysis tallied 75 million to 95 million unique TCR beta chains across the 700 or so repertoires, and about 12 million of those chains were shared by two or more donors. To remove PCR and sequencing errors, raw reads were error-corrected and collapsed into unique sequences using a nearest-neighbor algorithm that merged closely related sequences. V, D and J gene segments were assigned by aligning CDR3 sequences to IMGT reference sequences. For a sequence to be retained, a match of at least six nucleotides to both a V gene segment and a J gene segment was required. A rearrangement was called productive if the CDR3 had no stop codons and remained in frame with V and J, and every other rearrangement was called non-productive. CDR3 was defined according to IMGT convention as the region running from the second conserved V-encoded cysteine to the conserved J-encoded phenylalanine. The earlier analysis of some 550 of the donors excluded any sequence lacking an unambiguous match to a single V gene segment. An earlier analysis of a few hundred of the donors classified V segments as functional when productive rearrangements were above 56.7% and as segregating when the standard deviation between donors was above 5%. To diagnose cytomegalovirus status from the catalog of TCR beta chain sequences, a statistical classification framework was built. A later analysis assigned V and J genes by comparing TCR nucleotide sequences with IMGT/GENE-DB human TR gene sequences. In a later analysis, CDR3 sequences and most-parsimonious VDJ recombination scenarios were assigned using the TCRdist pipeline. In a later analysis, each TCR beta chain was defined by its CDR3 amino acid sequence together with its V-gene family, and reads without a unique V-gene family were excluded. As a way to deal with suspected cross-contamination and a sequencing artifact, a later analysis dropped hundreds of nucleotide sequences that were highly shared and had low generation probability. In a later analysis, a clonal expansion index was calculated for each public chain from normalized within-repertoire ranks of inferred template counts. In a later analysis, generation probabilities were computed with a VDJ recombination model fitted to out-of-frame rearrangements, and the resulting probabilities were checked against IGoR. A later analysis scored TCR-TCR, TCR-HLA and TCR-CMV co-occurrence with hypergeometric tests, applying a repertoire-size bias correction to TCR pairs. In a later analysis, false discovery rates were estimated by permuting HLA or CMV assignments 20 times. A later analysis grouped co-occurring TCRs with DBSCAN, adding TCRdist sequence similarity when clustering within HLA-allele-positive subsets. Co-occurrence clustering excluded repertoires with fewer than 30,000 or more than 120,000 public chains, plus five with anomalous nucleotide sharing. Not all clones reach the TCRdb copy of this immuneACCESS table, which keeps in-frame sequences only. Checked studies attribute under half of the gap to unresolved V genes and leave the rest unexplained. V, J and clone size reflect that table, while D and trimming were determined from the DNA. This sample comprises hundreds of thousands of clones, about 80% of them detected only once. Roughly 1.3% of the sample lies in the top ten.

The rearrangement combines TRBV28 with TRBJ2-7, with 13 bases matching TRBD2. Material for sequencing was PBMCs. The TCR sequence derives from a girl aged 10 to 17 in good health and CMV-seronegative. The CDR3 protein is CASLHRTSGRASYEQYF. The DNA reads as follows: TGTGCCAGCCTGCACCGTACTAGCGGGAGGGCCAGTTACGAGCAGTACTTC.